This T cell receptor (beta chain) was captured in a study of blood T cell repertoires in COVID-19. Study in general: Sites across the United States, Italy and Spain contributed samples from acute and convalescent COVID-19. Sample material is recorded as cDNA or gDNA derived from T cells, B-cell-depleted T cells, or PBMCs.

Only one count was recorded for this clone. Original analysis: Reference gene primer amplification gave estimated nucleated cell counts. Generated by immunoSEQ multiplex PCR, the TCRdb table keeps only in-frame clones and is missing some. V, J and clone size are those of that table, while D and trimming were read from the DNA. Here the sample spans tens of thousands of clones, about 91% being singletons. The CDR3 has 15 residues. Per germline, CDR1 LNHDA and CDR2 SQIVND (reference sequence). V trimming: 5 bases; J trimming: 4 bases; junction bases outside the gene matches: 6. Input material: peripheral blood. The rearrangement uses TRBV19 and TRBJ2-3, with TRBD2 matching over 10 bases. The origin of this receptor is a woman aged 80 or older with acute or convalescent COVID-19. The CDR3 DNA follows: TGTGCCAGTAGTTCCGGGACTAGCGTGGCAGATACGCAGTATTTT. Protein sequence: CASSSGTSVADTQYF.